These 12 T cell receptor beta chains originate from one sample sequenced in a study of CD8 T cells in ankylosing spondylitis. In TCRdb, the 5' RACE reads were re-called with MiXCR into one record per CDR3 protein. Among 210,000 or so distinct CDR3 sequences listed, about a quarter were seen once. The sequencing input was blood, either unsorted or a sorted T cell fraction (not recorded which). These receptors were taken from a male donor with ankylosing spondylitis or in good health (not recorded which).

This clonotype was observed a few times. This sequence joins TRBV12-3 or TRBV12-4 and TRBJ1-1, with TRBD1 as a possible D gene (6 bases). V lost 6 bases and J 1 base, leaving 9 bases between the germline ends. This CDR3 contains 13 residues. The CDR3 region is CASSETGNTEAFF. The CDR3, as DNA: TGTGCCAGCAGCGAGACAGGGAACACTGAAGCTTTCTTT.

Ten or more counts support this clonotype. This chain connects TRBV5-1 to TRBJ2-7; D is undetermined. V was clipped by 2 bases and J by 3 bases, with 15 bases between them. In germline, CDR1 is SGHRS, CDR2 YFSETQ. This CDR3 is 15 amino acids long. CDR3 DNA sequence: TGCGCCAGCAGCTTTACTGGACCCGGTCGCTACGAGCAGTACTTC. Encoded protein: CASSFTGPGRYEQYF.

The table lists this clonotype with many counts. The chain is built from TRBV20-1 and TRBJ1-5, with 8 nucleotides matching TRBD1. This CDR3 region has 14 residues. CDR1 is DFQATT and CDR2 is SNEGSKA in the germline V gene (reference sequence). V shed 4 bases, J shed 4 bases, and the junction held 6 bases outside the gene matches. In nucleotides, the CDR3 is TGCAGTGCTACTCGACAGGGGCGGAATCAGCCCCAGCATTTT. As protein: CSATRQGRNQPQHF.

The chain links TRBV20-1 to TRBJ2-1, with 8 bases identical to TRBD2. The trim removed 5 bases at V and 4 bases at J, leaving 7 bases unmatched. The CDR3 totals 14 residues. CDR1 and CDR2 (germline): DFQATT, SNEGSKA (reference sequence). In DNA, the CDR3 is TGCAGTGCTGATAGCGGGAATGGGTACAATGAGCAGTTCTTC. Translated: CSADSGNGYNEQFF.

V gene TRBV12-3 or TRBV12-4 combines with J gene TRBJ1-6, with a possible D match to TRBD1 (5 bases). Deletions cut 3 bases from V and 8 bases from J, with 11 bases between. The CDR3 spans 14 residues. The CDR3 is CASSFRQLYSPLHF. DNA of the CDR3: TGTGCCAGCAGTTTCAGACAGTTATATTCACCCCTCCACTTT.

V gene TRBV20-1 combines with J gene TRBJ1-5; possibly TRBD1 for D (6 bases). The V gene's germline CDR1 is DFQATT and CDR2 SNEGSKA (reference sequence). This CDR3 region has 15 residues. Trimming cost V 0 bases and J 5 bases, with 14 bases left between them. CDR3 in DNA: TGCAGTGCTAGAGATCTCAGGGGCCAGGATCAGCCCCAGCATTTT. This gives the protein CSARDLRGQDQPQHF.

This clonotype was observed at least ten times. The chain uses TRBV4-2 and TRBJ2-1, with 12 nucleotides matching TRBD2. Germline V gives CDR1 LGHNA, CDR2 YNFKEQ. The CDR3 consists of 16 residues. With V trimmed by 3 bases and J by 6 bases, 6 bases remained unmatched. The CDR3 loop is CASSHHLAGGSNEQFF. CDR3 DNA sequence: TGTGCCAGCAGCCATCACCTAGCGGGAGGGTCCAATGAGCAGTTCTTC.

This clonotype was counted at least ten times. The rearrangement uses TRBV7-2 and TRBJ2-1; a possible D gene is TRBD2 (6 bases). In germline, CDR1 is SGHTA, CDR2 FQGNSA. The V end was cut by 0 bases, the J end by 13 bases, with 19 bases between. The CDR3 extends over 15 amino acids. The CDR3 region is CASSLARDLPGLQFF. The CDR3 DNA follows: TGTGCCAGCAGCTTAGCGCGGGACCTGCCCGGACTACAGTTCTTC.

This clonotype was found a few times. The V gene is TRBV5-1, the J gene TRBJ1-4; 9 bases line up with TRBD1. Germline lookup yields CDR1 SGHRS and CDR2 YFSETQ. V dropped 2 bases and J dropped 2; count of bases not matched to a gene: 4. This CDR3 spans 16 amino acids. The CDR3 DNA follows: TGCGCCAGCAGCTTAGGAGGGACAGGGACTAATGAAAAACTGTTTTTT. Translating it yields CASSLGGTGTNEKLFF.

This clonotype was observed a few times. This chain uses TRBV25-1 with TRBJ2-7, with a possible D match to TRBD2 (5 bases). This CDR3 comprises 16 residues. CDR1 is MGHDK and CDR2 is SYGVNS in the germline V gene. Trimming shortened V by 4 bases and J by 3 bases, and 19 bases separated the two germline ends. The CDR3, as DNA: TGTGCCAGCAGTGCACGACTAACCGACGGAATCTACGAGCAGTACTTC. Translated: CASSARLTDGIYEQYF.

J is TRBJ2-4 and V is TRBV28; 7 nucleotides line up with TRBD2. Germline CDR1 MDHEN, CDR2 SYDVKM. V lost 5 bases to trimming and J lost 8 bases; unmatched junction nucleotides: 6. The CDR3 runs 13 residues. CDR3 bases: TGTGCCAGCAGTATCGGCGGGAGTCACATTCAGTACTTC. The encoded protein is CASSIGGSHIQYF.

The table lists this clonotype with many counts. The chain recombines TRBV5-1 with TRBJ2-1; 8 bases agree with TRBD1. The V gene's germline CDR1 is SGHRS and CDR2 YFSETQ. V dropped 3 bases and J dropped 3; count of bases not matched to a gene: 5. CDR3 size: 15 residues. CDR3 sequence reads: CASSSRQGNYNEQFF. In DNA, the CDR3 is TGCGCCAGCAGCTCCCGACAGGGGAACTACAATGAGCAGTTCTTC. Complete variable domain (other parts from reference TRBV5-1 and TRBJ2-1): KAGVTQTPRYLIKTRGQQVTLSCSPISGHRSVSWYQQTPGQGLQFLFEYFSETQRNKGNFPGRFSGRQFSNSRSEMNVSTLELGDSALYLCASSSRQGNYNEQFFGPGTRLTVL.